A single TCR beta chain is shown here with its context. Its target is not known. This entry belongs to a study of OX40 agonist ivuxolimab in advanced cancers. Study-wide results and caveats: It was not determined which antigens were specifically recognized by the peripheral T cells that had undergone clonal expansion.

This CDR3 spans 15 amino acids. Germline lookup yields CDR1 LNHDA and CDR2 SQIVND (reference sequence). V was trimmed by 7 bases and J by 8 bases, leaving 23 bases between them. Using immunoSEQ multiplex PCR, the repertoire was profiled, and TCRdb retains in-frame clones only, with some absent. The table includes over 80,000 clones, 85% to 90% detected once. The sequence was obtained from an adult with an advanced solid tumor such as melanoma, head and neck, liver or kidney cancer. This material consisted of CD4+ or CD8+ T cells sorted from blood, taken in a trial of the OX40 agonist ivuxolimab. The chain couples TRBV19 to TRBJ1-2, with a possible D match to TRBD1 (5 bases). CDR3 nucleotide sequence: TGTGCCAGTATTTCCTCGGGACTCGAAATGAGGGGCTACACCTTC. This sequence encodes CASISSGLEMRGYTF.